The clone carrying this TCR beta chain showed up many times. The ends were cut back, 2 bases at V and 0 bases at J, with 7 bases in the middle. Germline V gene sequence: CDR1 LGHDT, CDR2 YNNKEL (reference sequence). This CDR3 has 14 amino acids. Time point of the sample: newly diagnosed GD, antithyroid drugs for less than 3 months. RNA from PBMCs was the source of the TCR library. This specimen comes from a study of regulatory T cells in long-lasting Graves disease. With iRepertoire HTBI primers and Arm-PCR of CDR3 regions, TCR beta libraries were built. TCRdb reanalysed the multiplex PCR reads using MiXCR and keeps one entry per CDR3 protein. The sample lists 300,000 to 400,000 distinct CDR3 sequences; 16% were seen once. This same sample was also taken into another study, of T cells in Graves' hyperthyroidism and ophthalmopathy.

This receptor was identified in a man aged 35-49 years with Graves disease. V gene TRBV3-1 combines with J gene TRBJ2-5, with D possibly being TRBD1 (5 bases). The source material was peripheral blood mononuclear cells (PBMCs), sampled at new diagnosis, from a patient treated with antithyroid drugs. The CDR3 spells CASSQRQNQETQYF. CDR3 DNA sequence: TGTGCCAGCAGCCAAAGACAGAACCAAGAGACCCAGTACTTC.